This TCR beta chain was sequenced during a study of beta chain features in type 1 diabetes. Overall study findings and caveats: Possibly, sequencing cDNA over-represented cells that had high TCR expression levels. VDJ junctions from patients with type 1 diabetes contained fewer insertions and more deletions. Among patients with Type 1 diabetes, TCRB CDR3s were moderately but significantly shorter in every one of the four CD4+ subsets.

Every donor provided one heparinised blood draw, which averaged around 110 mL. Trimming took off 9 bases at V and 7 bases at J, with 22 bases between the two ends. CDR1 is MDHEN and CDR2 is SYDVKM in the germline V gene. CDR3 size: 14 residues. Concerning this clone: The antigen is undetermined.

Every bit of the isolated RNA underwent reverse transcription, so sequencing read expressed TCRB transcripts. Libraries were prepared by immunoSEQ multiplex PCR; TCRdb keeps only in-frame clonotypes and omits some of them. The sample lists almost 350,000 clones, approximately 8.2% seen once, with roughly 0.44% in the top ten. The V call is TRBV28, the J call TRBJ2-7; perhaps TRBD2 as D (5 bases). Sample: central memory CD4+ T cells from blood. This clonotype originated in a woman aged 18 to 35 in good health. As DNA, the CDR3 is TGTGCCAGAGAATCCGGGCCGGGGATGGGGGAGCAGTACTTC. It translates to CARESGPGMGEQYF. The full variable domain, with the rest looked up from reference TRBV28 and TRBJ2-7, is DVKVTQSSRYLVKRTGEKVFLECVQDMDHENMFWYRQDPGLGLRLIYFSYDVKMKEKGDIPEGYSVSREKKERFSLILESASTNQTSMYLCARESGPGMGEQYFGPGTRLTVT.